A single sample gave rise to the 9 T cell receptor beta chains below, sequenced in a study of shared clonotypes between healthy human individuals. The table came from immunoSEQ multiplex PCR; TCRdb's copy has only in-frame clones and leaves some out. The data hold 1.5 million to 1.9 million clones, with 95% to 99% observed a single time. Sequencing was performed on naive CD4+ T cells sorted from blood. The subset is: CD45RA+ positively selected. These receptors were collected from a man under 40 in good health.

Only one count was recorded for this clone. J is TRBJ2-5 and V is TRBV7-9; TRBD2 matches at 7 bases. The germline gives CDR1 SEHNR, CDR2 FQNEAQ (reference sequence). This CDR3 is 13 amino acids long. V shed 1 base and J 5 bases; nucleotides not matched to a gene: 1. The CDR3 coding sequence is TGTGCCAGCAGCTTAGTTAGCGGGGAGACCCAGTACTTC. As protein: CASSLVSGETQYF.

The chain employs TRBV7-9 and TRBJ2-7, with no clear D. V was trimmed by 3 bases and J by 2 bases, leaving 8 bases between them. The CDR3 totals 13 residues. CDR1 is SEHNR and CDR2 is FQNEAQ in the germline V gene (reference sequence). CDR3 in amino acids: CASSLAAPYEQYF. In DNA form, the CDR3 reads TGTGCCAGCAGCTTGGCAGCTCCCTACGAGCAGTACTTC.

The chain employs TRBV27 and TRBJ1-3, with 8 bases matching TRBD1. The ends lost 7 bases at V and 1 base at J; junction bases unmatched: 12. The CDR3 totals 17 residues. Germline CDR1 is MNHEY and CDR2 is SMNVEV (reference sequence). CDR3 sequence: CASTLYITGGSGNTIYF. The CDR3 bases are TGTGCCAGCACCCTGTACATTACAGGGGGTTCTGGAAACACCATATATTTT.

The chain joins TRBV19 to TRBJ2-1; TRBD1 matches 12 bases. The CDR3 consists of 13 residues. Losses at the gene ends were 10 bases for V and 8 bases for J; bases not matched to a gene: 6. In germline, CDR1 is LNHDA, CDR2 SQIVND (reference sequence). The CDR3, as DNA: TGTGCCACCAGAGGGACAGGGGGCCATGAGCAGTTCTTC. This gives the protein CATRGTGGHEQFF.

The chain carries TRBV7-2 and TRBJ1-1; D is ambiguous. Germline V lookup: CDR1 SGHTA, CDR2 FQGNSA. The CDR3 runs to 13 residues. Trimming took off 5 bases at V and 3 bases at J, with 10 bases between the two ends. The DNA of the CDR3 is TGTGCCAGCAGCCCGATTATCGACACTGAAGCTTTCTTT. Translating it yields CASSPIIDTEAFF.

This clone has just one count. V is TRBV5-1 and J is TRBJ2-7; D is perhaps TRBD1 (6 bases). Trimming left V 0 bases short and J 9 bases short, with 13 bases between. The CDR3 spans 13 residues. Per germline, CDR1 SGHRS and CDR2 YFSETQ. The CDR3 DNA reads TGCGCCAGCAGCTTGGACAGGGTACAGCCGCAGTACTTC. Its protein is CASSLDRVQPQYF.

This chain links TRBV6-1 with TRBJ1-1; D gene ambiguous. The V gene's germline CDR1 is MNHNS and CDR2 SASEGT. This CDR3 is built from 11 residues. Trimming cost V 7 bases and J 11 bases, with 14 bases left between them. The CDR3 is CASTDEGEAFF. The CDR3 bases are TGTGCCAGCACTGACGAGGGTGAGGCTTTCTTT.

This chain joins TRBV18 and TRBJ2-2; D is ambiguous. The CDR3 runs to 15 residues. Germline lookup yields CDR1 KGHSH and CDR2 LQKENI. Trimming took 2 bases from V and 0 from J, leaving 7 bases between them. The CDR3: CASSPTLTNTGELFF. DNA of the CDR3: TGTGCCAGCTCACCAACCCTCACGAACACCGGGGAGCTGTTTTTT.

V gene TRBV7-2 combines with J gene TRBJ2-2, with 7 nucleotides matching TRBD1. The germline V gene has CDR1 SGHTA and CDR2 FQGNSA. This CDR3 comprises 14 residues. Trimming at V came to 5 bases and at J to 4 bases, leaving 4 bases not matched to a gene. This CDR3 is CASSPGQVTGELFF. The CDR3 DNA is TGTGCCAGCAGCCCCGGACAGGTCACCGGGGAGCTGTTTTTT.